The sequence of this TCR beta chain was determined in a study of response to subunit inactivated influenza vaccine. The CDR3 has 17 amino acids. Germline values: CDR1 DFQATT, CDR2 SNEGSKA (reference sequence). For this clonotype: The antigen is undetermined. At one of its ends the junction is not consistent with the germline gene, which may arise from a read error.

MiXCR, applied by TCRdb to the RT-PCR reads, yields one record per CDR3 protein. The sample holds under 500,000 distinct CDR3 sequences, 9.5% to 13% seen once. Overall study findings and caveats: Only a handful of new T cells, the authors suggested, are recruited with each seasonal influenza vaccination.

The sequences come from PBMCs from blood, collected roughly 48 days after vaccination. This clonotype was obtained from a man aged 50 to 59 who received an inactivated influenza vaccine. This chain joins TRBV20-1 and TRBJ2-1, with 7 bases that match TRBD2. The CDR3 DNA follows: TGCAGCGCTAGAGATCGGACTAGTCGGAGCTCCTACAATGAGCAGTTCTTC. Residues: CSARDRTSRSSYNEQFF.